This TCR beta chain was recovered during a study of vaccination effects on CD4 cells after COVID-19. In the study overall: Before any sequencing was done, the ViraFEST assay used viral peptide pools to expand antigen-specific CD4+ T cells. For each well, roughly 2 million PBMC were cultured with 8.5 to 10 IU/ml IL-2 and around 9.6 ug/ml peptides.

This CDR3 has 14 residues. The V gene's germline CDR1 is LGHDT and CDR2 YNNKEL (reference sequence). The V gene lost 3 bases and the J gene lost 1 base, with 9 bases spanning the gap. This clone was recorded only once. The antigen remains unidentified. The assay was immunoSEQ multiplex PCR, and TCRdb's table has in-frame clones only and misses some. The sample records approximately 30,000 clones, around two thirds being singletons. Scientists isolated CD4+ T cells after a roughly nine-day culture period ended. All participants had two doses of either the BNT162b2 or mRNA-1273 vaccine. Vaccine recipients had no previous SARS-CoV-2 infection; their nucleocapsid antibodies were negative. Cells had half their medium changed to IL-2 medium on days 3 and 7.

This chain connects TRBV3-1 (or the pseudogene TRBV3-2) to TRBJ2-5; D perhaps matches TRBD2 (6 bases). The material sequenced was CD4+ T cells from PBMCs cultured without peptide, taken after COVID-19 vaccination. This TCR was sampled from a human donor who received a COVID-19 vaccine. This chain's CDR3 is CASSQAGLQETQYF. For the CDR3, the DNA is TGTGCCAGCAGCCAGGCGGGACTCCAAGAGACCCAGTACTTC.